Sequencing of this T cell receptor (beta chain) was carried out in a study of T-cell reconstitution after alpha-beta-depleted transplantation in children. Preparing the TCRbeta library involved the use of unique molecular identifiers. MiXCR, applied by TCRdb to the PCR reads, yields one record per CDR3 protein. The repertoire includes 450,000 to 500,000 distinct CDR3 sequences, around 12% of them detected once, and over 5.5% sits in the top ten. The table lists this clonotype with many counts. Per germline, CDR1 ENHRY and CDR2 SYGVKD. The CDR3 extends over 16 amino acids. Losses at the gene ends were 2 bases for V and 3 bases for J; bases not matched to a gene: 8.

The specimen was PBMCs from the stem cell graft donor, collected from the stem cell graft. The chain recombines TRBV10-3 with TRBJ2-3; 7 nucleotides align to TRBD2. This TCR was sampled from a human donor who donated a stem cell graft to a child with combined immunodeficiency. In nucleotides, the CDR3 is TGTGCCATCAGTGAGGGGGCGGGGAGGGCGACAGATACGCAGTATTTT. This sequence encodes CAISEGAGRATDTQYF.